This TCR beta chain was profiled in a study of cytomegalovirus exposure and HLA in healthy donors. Both 60 Vbeta primers and 13 Jbeta primers went into the PCR. TCRdb's table, derived via immunoSEQ multiplex PCR, lists solely in-frame clones and lacks some. The sample consists of about 230,000 clones, approximately 81% of them appearing once. Worth noting for this clone: What it binds is not known.

Broader study findings: In a later analysis, donors in an Asian-associated ancestry cluster reportedly had fewer N-insertions in productive TCRs than the cohort mean. Later on, an analysis showed TCR association rates differing by HLA locus, with DRB1 the most and HLA-C the fewest. A missense variant in DCLRE1C was later tied to TCR beta V- and J-gene trimming.

V was shortened by 2 bases and J by 7 bases, with 6 bases between the two germline ends. The CDR3 length is 12 residues. CDR1 and CDR2 (germline): GTSNPN, SVGIG (reference sequence). The chain combines TRBV30 with TRBJ1-6; D is ambiguous. The TCR comes from a girl aged 2 to 10 in good health and CMV-seronegative. The sequencing input was PBMCs. The chain's CDR3 is CAWSPGNSPLHF. As DNA, the CDR3 is TGTGCCTGGAGTCCGGGGAATTCACCCCTCCACTTT. The full variable domain, completed using reference TRBV30 and TRBJ1-6, is SQTIHQWPATLVQPVGSPLSLECTVEGTSNPNLYWYRQAAGRGLQLLFYSVGIGQISSEVPQNLSASRPQDRQFILSSKKLLLSDSGFYLCAWSPGNSPLHFGNGTRLTVT.